Listed here are 3 T cell receptor beta chains from one sample, sequenced in a study of neurological immune-mediated disorders. Time point here: longitudinal time-point 3. TCRdb re-analysed the 5' RACE reads in MiXCR, keeping a single row per CDR3 protein. The top ten hold around 5.8% of the sample, which has approximately 84,000 distinct CDR3 sequences, 4.3% seen once. Sequencing was performed on PBMCs. The receptors shown here come from an older woman with multiple sclerosis.

This clonotype was seen at least ten times. This sequence joins TRBV5-1 and TRBJ2-7, with 14 nucleotides matching TRBD2. V was clipped by 4 bases and J by 6 bases; unmatched bases: 15. Germline V gene lookup returns CDR1 SGHRS and CDR2 YFSETQ. The CDR3 runs 18 residues. As DNA, the CDR3 is TGCGCCAGCAGCCCACGTCACCGGACTAGCGGGGGGTCGGGCGAGCAGTACTTC. Amino acids: CASSPRHRTSGGSGEQYF.

This clonotype was seen ten or more times. The rearrangement uses TRBV25-1 and TRBJ1-3, with a tentative D call TRBD1 (6 bases). Trimming removed 6 bases at V and 2 bases at J, with 14 bases between. The CDR3 is 15 amino acids. Germline values: CDR1 MGHDK, CDR2 SYGVNS. CDR3 sequence (DNA): TGTGCCAGCAGCACCACAGGGCTAGCTGGAAACACCATATATTTT. As protein: CASSTTGLAGNTIYF.

The table lists this clonotype with many counts. V usage is TRBV14 and J usage is TRBJ2-7; 7 bases are a match to TRBD2. This CDR3 is built from 15 residues. Germline V gene lookup returns CDR1 SGHDN and CDR2 FVKESK. V lost 4 bases and J lost 3; bases outside the gene matches: 9. CDR3 sequence: CASSRSLGGFYEQYF. The CDR3 nucleotides are TGTGCCAGCAGCCGGAGCCTGGGGGGGTTCTACGAGCAGTACTTC.